The source of this TCR beta chain is a study of T cell responses to AZD1222 COVID-19 vaccine. Broader study findings: Reportedly, nearly half the spike-specific TCRs target unmutated variant regions.

This CDR3 is built from 18 residues. The J segment lost 1 base and the V segment lost 2 bases, leaving 7 bases of the junction unmatched. Germline CDR1 and CDR2: SGDLS and YYNGEE. A word on this clone: What it binds is not known.

Samples with a second dose at about 4 or about 12 weeks were pooled together. Measured with immunoSEQ multiplex PCR; TCRdb has only the in-frame clones, and not every one. The sample lists roughly 120,000 clones, about 90% occurring once. The sample was peripheral blood, taken 28 days after the second AZD1222 dose. This chain connects TRBV9 to TRBJ2-2; 11 bases map to TRBD2. The receptor was derived from an adult who received the AZD1222 COVID-19 vaccine. The CDR3, as DNA: TGTGCCAGCAGCGTGCCCGAAGGGACTAGCGGGAACACCGGGGAGCTGTTTTTT. It specifies CASSVPEGTSGNTGELFF.